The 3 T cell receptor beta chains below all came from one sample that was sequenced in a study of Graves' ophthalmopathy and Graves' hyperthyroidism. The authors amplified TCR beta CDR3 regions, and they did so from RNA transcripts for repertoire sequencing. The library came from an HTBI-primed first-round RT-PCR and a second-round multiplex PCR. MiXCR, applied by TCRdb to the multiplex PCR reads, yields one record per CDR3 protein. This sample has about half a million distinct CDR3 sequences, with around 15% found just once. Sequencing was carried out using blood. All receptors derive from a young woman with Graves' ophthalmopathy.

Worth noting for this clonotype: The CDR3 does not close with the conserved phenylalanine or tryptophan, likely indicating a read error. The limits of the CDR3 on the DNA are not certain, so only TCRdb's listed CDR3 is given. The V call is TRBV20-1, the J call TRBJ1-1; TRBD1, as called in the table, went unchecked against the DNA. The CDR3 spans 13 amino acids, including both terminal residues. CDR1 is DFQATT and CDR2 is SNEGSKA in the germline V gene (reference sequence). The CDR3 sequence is CSAWDRVDTEAWV.

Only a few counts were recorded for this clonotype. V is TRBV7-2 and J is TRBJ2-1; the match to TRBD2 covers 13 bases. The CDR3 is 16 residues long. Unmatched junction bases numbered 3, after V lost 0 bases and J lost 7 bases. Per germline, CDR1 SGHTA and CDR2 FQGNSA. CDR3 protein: CASSLAGLAGKNEQFF. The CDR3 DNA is TGTGCCAGCAGCTTAGCGGGACTAGCGGGGAAAAATGAGCAGTTCTTC.

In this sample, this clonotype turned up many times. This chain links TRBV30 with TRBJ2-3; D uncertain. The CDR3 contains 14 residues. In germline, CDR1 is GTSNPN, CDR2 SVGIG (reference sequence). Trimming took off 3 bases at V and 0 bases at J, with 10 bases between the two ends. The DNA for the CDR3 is TGTGCCTGGAGCAATCTGCCAAGCACAGATACGCAGTATTTT. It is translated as CAWSNLPSTDTQYF. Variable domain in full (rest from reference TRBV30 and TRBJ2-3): SQTIHQWPATLVQPVGSPLSLECTVEGTSNPNLYWYRQAAGRGLQLLFYSVGIGQISSEVPQNLSASRPQDRQFILSSKKLLLSDSGFYLCAWSNLPSTDTQYFGPGTRLTVL.